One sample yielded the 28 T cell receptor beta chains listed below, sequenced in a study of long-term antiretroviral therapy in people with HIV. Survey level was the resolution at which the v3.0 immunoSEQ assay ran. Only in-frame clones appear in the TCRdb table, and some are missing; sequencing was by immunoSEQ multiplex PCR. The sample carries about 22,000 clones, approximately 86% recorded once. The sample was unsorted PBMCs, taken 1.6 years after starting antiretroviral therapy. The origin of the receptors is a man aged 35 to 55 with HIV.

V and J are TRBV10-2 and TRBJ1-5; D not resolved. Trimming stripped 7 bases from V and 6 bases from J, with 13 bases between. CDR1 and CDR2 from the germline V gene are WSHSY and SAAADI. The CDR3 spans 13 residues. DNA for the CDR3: TGCGCCAGCACCCGGATACCCGGTCAGCCCCAGCATTTT. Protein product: CASTRIPGQPQHF.

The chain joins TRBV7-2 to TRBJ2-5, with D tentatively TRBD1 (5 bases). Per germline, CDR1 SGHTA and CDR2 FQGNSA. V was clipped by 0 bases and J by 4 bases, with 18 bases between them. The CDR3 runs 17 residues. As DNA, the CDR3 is TGTGCCAGCAGCTTAGCGGTAGGGGCAGGTTTCGGAGAGACCCAGTACTTC. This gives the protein CASSLAVGAGFGETQYF. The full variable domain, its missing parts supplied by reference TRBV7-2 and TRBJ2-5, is GAGVSQSPSNKVTEKGKDVELRCDPISGHTALYWYRQSLGQGLEFLIYFQGNSAPDKSGLPSDRFSAERTGGSVSTLTIQRTQQEDSAVYLCASSLAVGAGFGETQYFGPGTRLLVL.

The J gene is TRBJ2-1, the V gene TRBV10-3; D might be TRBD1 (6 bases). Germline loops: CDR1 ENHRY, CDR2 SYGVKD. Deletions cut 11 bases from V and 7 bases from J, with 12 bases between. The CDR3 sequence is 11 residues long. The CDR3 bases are TGTGCCTCTTCAGGACAGAATGAGCAGTTCTTC. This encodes CASSGQNEQFF.

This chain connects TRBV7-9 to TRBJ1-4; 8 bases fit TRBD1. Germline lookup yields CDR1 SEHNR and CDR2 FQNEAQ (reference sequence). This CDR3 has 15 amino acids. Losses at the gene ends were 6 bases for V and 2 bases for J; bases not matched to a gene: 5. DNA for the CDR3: TGTGCCAGCAGTTCCCGGGACAGGACTAATGAAAAACTGTTTTTT. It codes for CASSSRDRTNEKLFF.

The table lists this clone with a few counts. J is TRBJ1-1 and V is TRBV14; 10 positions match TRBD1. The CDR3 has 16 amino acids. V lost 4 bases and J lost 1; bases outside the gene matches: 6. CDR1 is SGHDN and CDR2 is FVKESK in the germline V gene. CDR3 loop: CASSPRQGAGNTEAFF. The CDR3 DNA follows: TGTGCCAGCAGCCCACGACAGGGGGCAGGGAACACTGAAGCTTTCTTT. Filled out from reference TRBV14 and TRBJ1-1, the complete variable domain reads EAGVTQFPSHSVIEKGQTVTLRCDPISGHDNLYWYRRVMGKEIKFLLHFVKESKQDESGMPNNRFLAERTGGTYSTLKVQPAELEDSGVYFCASSPRQGAGNTEAFFGQGTRLTVV.

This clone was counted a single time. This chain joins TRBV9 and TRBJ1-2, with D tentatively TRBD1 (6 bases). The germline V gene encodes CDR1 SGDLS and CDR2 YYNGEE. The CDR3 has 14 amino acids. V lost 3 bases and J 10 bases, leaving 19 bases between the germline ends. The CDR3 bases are TGTGCCAGCAGCGCCTCACAGGGCTTGTCTGACTACACCTTC. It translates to CASSASQGLSDYTF.

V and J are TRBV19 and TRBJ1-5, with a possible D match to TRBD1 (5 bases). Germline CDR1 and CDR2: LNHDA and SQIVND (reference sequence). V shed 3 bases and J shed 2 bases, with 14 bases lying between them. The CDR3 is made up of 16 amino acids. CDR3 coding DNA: TGTGCCAGTAGTATTAGGGTTCGGGGGGGCAATCAGCCCCAGCATTTT. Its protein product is CASSIRVRGGNQPQHF.

The CDR3 DNA follows: TGTGCCAGCAGCTTAGTGTACGAGCAGTACTTC. Translating it yields CASSLVYEQYF. The genes are TRBV7-8 and TRBJ2-7; D gene uncertain. This CDR3 is built from 11 residues. Trimming took off 1 base at V and 4 bases at J, with 2 bases between the two ends. Germline-derived CDR1 and CDR2 are SGHVS and FQNEAQ. Full variable domain (missing parts from reference TRBV7-8 and TRBJ2-7): GAGVSQSPRYKVAKRGQDVALRCDPISGHVSLFWYQQALGQGPEFLTYFQNEAQLDKSGLPSDRFFAERPEGSVSTLKIQRTQQEDSAVYLCASSLVYEQYFGPGTRLTVT.

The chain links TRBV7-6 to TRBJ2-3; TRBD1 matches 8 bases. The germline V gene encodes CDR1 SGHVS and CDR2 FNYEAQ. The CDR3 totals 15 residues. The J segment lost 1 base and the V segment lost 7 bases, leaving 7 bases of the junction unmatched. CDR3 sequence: CASTQPGQGTDTQYF. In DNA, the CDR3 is TGTGCCAGCACCCAACCGGGACAGGGCACAGATACGCAGTATTTT.

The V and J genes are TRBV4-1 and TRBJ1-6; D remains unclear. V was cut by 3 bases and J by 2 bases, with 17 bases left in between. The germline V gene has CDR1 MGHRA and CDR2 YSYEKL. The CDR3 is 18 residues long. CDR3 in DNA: TGCGCCAGCAGCCACACCCGACAAGGCCGCGCCTATAATTCACCCCTCCACTTT. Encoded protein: CASSHTRQGRAYNSPLHF.

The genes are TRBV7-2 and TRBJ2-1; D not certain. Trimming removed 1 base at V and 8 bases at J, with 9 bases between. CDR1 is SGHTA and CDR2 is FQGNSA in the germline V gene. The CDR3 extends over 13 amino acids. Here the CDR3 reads CASSLGPSDEQFF. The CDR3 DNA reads TGTGCCAGCAGCTTAGGACCGTCGGATGAGCAGTTCTTC.

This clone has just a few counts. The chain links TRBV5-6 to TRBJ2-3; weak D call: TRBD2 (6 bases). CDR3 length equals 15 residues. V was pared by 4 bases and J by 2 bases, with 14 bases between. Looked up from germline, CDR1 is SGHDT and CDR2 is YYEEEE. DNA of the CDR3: TGTGCCAGCAGCCGCTGGGACTTAAACACAGATACGCAGTATTTT. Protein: CASSRWDLNTDTQYF.

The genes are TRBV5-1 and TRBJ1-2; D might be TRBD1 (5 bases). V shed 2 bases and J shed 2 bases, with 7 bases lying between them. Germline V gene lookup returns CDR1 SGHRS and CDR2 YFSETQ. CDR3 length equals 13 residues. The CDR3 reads CASSLDSNYGYTF. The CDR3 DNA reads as TGCGCCAGCAGCTTAGACAGCAACTATGGCTACACCTTC.

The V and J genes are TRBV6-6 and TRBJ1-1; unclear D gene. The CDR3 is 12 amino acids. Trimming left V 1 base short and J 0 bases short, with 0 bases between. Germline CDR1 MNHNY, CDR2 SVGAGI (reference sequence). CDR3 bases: TGTGCCAGCAGTTACTTGAACACTGAAGCTTTCTTT. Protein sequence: CASSYLNTEAFF.

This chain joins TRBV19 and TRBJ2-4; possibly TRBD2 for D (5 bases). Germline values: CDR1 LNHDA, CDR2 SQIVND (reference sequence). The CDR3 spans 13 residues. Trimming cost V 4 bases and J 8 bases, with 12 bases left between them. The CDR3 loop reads CASSRTGSDIQYF. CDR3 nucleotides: TGTGCCAGTAGTAGGACGGGGAGCGACATTCAGTACTTC.

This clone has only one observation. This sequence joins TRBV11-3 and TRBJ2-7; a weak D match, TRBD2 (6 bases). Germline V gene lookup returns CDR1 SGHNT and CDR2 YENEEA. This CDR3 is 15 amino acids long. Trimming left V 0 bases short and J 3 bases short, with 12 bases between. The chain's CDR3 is CASSLEGSGHYEQYF. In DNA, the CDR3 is TGTGCCAGCAGCTTAGAGGGTAGCGGACACTACGAGCAGTACTTC.

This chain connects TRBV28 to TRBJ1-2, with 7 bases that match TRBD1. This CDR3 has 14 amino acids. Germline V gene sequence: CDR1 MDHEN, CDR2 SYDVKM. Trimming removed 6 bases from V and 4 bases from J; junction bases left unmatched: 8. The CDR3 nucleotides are TGTGCCAGCAGCTCGACAGGGTTAATCTATGGCTACACCTTC. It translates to CASSSTGLIYGYTF.

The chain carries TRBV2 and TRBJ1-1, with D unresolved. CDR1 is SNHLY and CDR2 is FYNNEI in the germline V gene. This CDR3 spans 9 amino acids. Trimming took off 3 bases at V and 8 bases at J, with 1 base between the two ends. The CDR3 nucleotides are TGTGCCAGCAGTGACGAAGCTTTCTTT. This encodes CASSDEAFF.

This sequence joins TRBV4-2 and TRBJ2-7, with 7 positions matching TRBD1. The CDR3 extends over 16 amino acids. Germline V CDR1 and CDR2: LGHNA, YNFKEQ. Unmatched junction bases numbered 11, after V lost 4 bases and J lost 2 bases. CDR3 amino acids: CASSPLHRGLPYEQYF. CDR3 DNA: TGTGCCAGCAGCCCTCTACACAGGGGTCTCCCCTACGAGCAGTACTTC.

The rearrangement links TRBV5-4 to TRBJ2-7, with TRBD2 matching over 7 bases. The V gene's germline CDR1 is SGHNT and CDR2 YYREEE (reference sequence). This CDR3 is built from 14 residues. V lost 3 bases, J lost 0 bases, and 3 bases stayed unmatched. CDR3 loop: CASSSAGLSYEQYF. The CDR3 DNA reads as TGTGCCAGCAGCTCAGCGGGACTCTCCTACGAGCAGTACTTC.

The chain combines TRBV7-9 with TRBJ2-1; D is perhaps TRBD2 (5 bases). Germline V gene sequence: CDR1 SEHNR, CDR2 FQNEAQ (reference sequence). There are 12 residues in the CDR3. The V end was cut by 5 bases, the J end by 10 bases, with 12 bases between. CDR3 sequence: CASSPEGQEQFF. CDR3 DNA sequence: TGTGCCAGCAGCCCAGAGGGTCAGGAGCAGTTCTTC. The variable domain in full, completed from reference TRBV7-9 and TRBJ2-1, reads DTGVSQNPRHKITKRGQNVTFRCDPISEHNRLYWYRQTLGQGPEFLTYFQNEAQLEKSRLLSDRFSAERPKGSFSTLEIQRTEQGDSAMYLCASSPEGQEQFFGPGTRLTVL.

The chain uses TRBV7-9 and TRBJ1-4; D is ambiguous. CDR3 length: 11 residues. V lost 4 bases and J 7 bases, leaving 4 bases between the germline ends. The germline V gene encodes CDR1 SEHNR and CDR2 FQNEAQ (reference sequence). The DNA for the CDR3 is TGTGCCAGCAGCTCCAGTGAAAAACTGTTTTTT. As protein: CASSSSEKLFF.

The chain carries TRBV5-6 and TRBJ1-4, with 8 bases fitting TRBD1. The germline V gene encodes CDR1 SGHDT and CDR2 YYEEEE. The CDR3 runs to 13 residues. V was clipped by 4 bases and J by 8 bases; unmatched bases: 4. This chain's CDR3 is CASSAQGGEKLFF. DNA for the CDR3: TGTGCCAGCAGCGCACAGGGGGGAGAAAAACTGTTTTTT.

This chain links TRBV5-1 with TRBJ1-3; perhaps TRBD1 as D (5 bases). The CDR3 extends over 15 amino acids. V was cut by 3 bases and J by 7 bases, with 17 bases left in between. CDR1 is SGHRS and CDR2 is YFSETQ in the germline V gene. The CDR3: CASSWDARRVNTIYF. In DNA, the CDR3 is TGCGCCAGCAGCTGGGACGCCAGGAGAGTGAACACCATATATTTT.

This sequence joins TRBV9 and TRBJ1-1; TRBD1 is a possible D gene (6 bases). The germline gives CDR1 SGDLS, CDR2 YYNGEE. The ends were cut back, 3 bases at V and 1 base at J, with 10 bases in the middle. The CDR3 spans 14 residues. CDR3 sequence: CASSAADRNTEAFF. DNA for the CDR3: TGTGCCAGCAGCGCTGCGGACAGGAACACTGAAGCTTTCTTT.

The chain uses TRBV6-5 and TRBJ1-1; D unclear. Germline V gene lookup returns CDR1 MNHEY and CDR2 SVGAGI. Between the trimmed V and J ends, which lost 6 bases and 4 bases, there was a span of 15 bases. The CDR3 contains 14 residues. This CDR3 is CASRFSGRGTEAFF. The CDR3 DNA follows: TGTGCCAGCAGGTTCAGTGGCCGGGGCACTGAAGCTTTCTTT.

The CDR3 protein is CASRSGQNYGYTF. The DNA of the CDR3 is TGTGCCAGCAGATCGGGACAGAACTATGGCTACACCTTC. The chain combines TRBV2 with TRBJ1-2, with 7 bases lining up with TRBD1. Germline V lookup: CDR1 SNHLY, CDR2 FYNNEI. CDR3 length equals 13 residues. V lost 6 bases, J lost 2 bases, and 3 bases stayed unmatched. Full variable domain (rest looked up from reference TRBV2 and TRBJ1-2): EPEVTQTPSHQVTQMGQEVILRCVPISNHLYFYWYRQILGQKVEFLVSFYNNEISEKSEIFDDQFSVERPDGSNFTLKIRSTKLEDSAMYFCASRSGQNYGYTFGSGTRLTVV.

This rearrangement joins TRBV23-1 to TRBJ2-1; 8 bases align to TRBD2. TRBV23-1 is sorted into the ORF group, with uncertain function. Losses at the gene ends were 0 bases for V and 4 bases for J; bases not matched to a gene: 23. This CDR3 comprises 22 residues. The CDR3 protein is CASSQSKAIRAGVFPLYNEQFF. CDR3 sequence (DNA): TGCGCCAGCAGTCAATCGAAAGCGATACGAGCGGGGGTTTTCCCGCTATACAATGAGCAGTTCTTC.